This TCR beta chain was found in a study of cytomegalovirus exposure and HLA in healthy donors. The overall study: The same platform was used for the 120 validation repertoires and the roughly 640 first-cohort repertoires, a later analysis reported. Study-wide findings and caveats: In vitro work confirmed that a few CMV-associated chains recognize CMV antigens. Most observed TCR sequences were rare, whereas some public TCRs were detected in many donors.

Measured with immunoSEQ multiplex PCR; TCRdb has only the in-frame clones, and not every one. The sample records under 300,000 clones, approximately 83% being singletons. The CDR3 loop spans 14 amino acids. The V gene's germline CDR1 is SSHAT and CDR2 FNYEAQ (reference sequence). With respect to this clone: Its antigen is undetermined. Relative to the germline gene, one junction end is altered; a read error may explain this.

These donors were members of the roughly 120-subject validation cohort, a group separate from the approximately 670-subject first cohort. The sequenced material came from PBMCs. This chain uses TRBV7-7 with TRBJ2-2; D is unclear. This sequence was found in a woman in her twenties or thirties in good health and CMV-seropositive. The CDR3 protein is CASSPTNRAGELFF. In DNA form, the CDR3 reads TGTGCTAGCAGCCCCACAAACAGAGCCGGGGAGCTGTTTTTT.